This T cell receptor (beta chain) came from a study of blood T cell repertoires in COVID-19. Germline V CDR1 and CDR2: SGHDT, YYEEEE. CDR3 length equals 17 residues. Trimming at V came to 4 bases and at J to 5 bases, leaving 10 bases not matched to a gene. Using immunoSEQ multiplex PCR, the repertoire was profiled, and TCRdb retains in-frame clones only, with some absent. The data hold under 300,000 clones, with around 85% observed a single time. Participant age was roughly 18 to 90 years, and participants resided in about two dozen US areas. Grouping used clinical history reported by participants in a survey and questionnaire. Each recovered donor of Cohort 3 presented with two negative PCRs, clearance, or symptom resolution.

Material: PBMCs or T cells enriched from blood (not recorded which). The chain carries TRBV5-6 and TRBJ1-4; TRBD1 agrees at 11 bases. The sequence was collected from a woman between 45 and 60 years old who had recovered from COVID-19. The CDR3 bases are TGTGCCAGCAGCAAAGGACAGGGGGCATATGGAAATGAAAAACTGTTTTTT. Translated: CASSKGQGAYGNEKLFF.